This T cell receptor (beta chain) was found in a study of cytotoxic CD8 clonotypes in ibrutinib-treated CLL. Study outcomes and limitations: Researchers report that baseline clonality outpaced age-matched healthy donors and tracked circulating CD8+ T-cell counts. Baseline levels were approached again at progression, after clonality had risen at ibrutinib response.

The count of this clone is one. Its antigen is not identified. CDR1 is SGHRS and CDR2 is YFSETQ in the germline V gene. This CDR3 comprises 12 residues. Trimming stripped 5 bases from V and 1 base from J, with 6 bases between. The protocol was immunoSEQ multiplex PCR, while the TCRdb copy is restricted to in-frame clones and leaves out a portion. The table records some 150,000 clones, around three quarters of them present only once. The sample was PBMCs, taken after 12 months of ibrutinib treatment. This clonotype originated in a human donor with chronic lymphocytic leukemia. This sequence joins TRBV5-1 and TRBJ1-1; D gene uncertain. CDR3: CASRATNTEAFF. In nucleotides, the CDR3 is TGCGCCAGCAGAGCTACGAACACTGAAGCTTTCTTT.